The clone carrying this T cell receptor beta chain was seen only a few times. As yet, its antigen is unknown. The data stem from a study of T-cell reconstitution after alpha-beta-depleted transplantation in children. The CDR3 runs 17 residues. The ends lost 0 bases at V and 0 bases at J; junction bases unmatched: 6. Germline CDR1 reads MNHEY; CDR2 reads SVGEGT. General study findings and limits: Newly generated T cells supplied most T-cell counts and diversity one year post-transplant.

Molecular barcoding with unique molecular identifiers was used for the TCRbeta library. MiXCR, applied by TCRdb to the PCR reads, yields one record per CDR3 protein. This sample yields 700,000 to 950,000 distinct CDR3 sequences, of which under 20% are seen a single time; approximately 5% belongs to the top ten. The TCR was taken from a male patient younger than 18 who had a stem cell transplant for acute lymphoblastic leukemia, so the T cells may come from the graft donor. Source: PBMCs, mostly from graft donor cells, taken 360 days after TCRalphabeta/CD19-depleted stem cell transplant. This chain uses TRBV6-2 or TRBV6-3 with TRBJ2-7; 9 bases are shared with TRBD2. DNA of the CDR3: TGTGCCAGCAGTTACTCGTTGCTAGCGGGAAGCTCCTACGAGCAGTACTTC. Amino acid sequence: CASSYSLLAGSSYEQYF.